This note documents a single TCR beta chain sequence. The data are from a study of cytomegalovirus exposure and HLA in healthy donors. V was shortened by 2 bases and J by 2 bases, with 17 bases between the two germline ends. This CDR3 has 17 residues. Per germline, CDR1 KGHSH and CDR2 LQKENI. Amplification used 60 Vbeta primers and 13 Jbeta primers. Some clones are missing from TCRdb's copy, which holds only in-frame ones; the method was immunoSEQ multiplex PCR. The repertoire holds fewer than 250,000 clones, with 82% as singletons. This TCR was recovered from a man aged 35-49 years in good health and CMV-seropositive. The material sequenced was PBMCs. The J gene is TRBJ2-3, the V gene TRBV18; D is perhaps TRBD2 (6 bases). CDR3: CASSPSWTADYTDTQYF. The CDR3 nucleotides are TGTGCCAGCTCACCAAGTTGGACGGCGGACTACACAGATACGCAGTATTTT. Full variable domain (outside the CDR3, taken from reference TRBV18 and TRBJ2-3): NAGVMQNPRHLVRRRGQEARLRCSPMKGHSHVYWYRQLPEEGLKFMVYLQKENIIDESGMPKERFSAEFPKEGPSILRIQQVVRGDSAAYFCASSPSWTADYTDTQYFGPGTRLTVL.